The entry that follows covers one TCR beta chain sequence. Its antigen is not known. This sample is part of a study of T cells in Graves' hyperthyroidism and ophthalmopathy. General study points: For ophthalmopathy, model prediction preceded onset by a median roughly 5.9 months.

Germline trimming cut 0 bases from V and 3 bases from J; bases unmatched to any gene: 3. CDR1 and CDR2 from the germline V gene are SGHRS and YFSETQ. The CDR3 spans 16 residues. Amplification of TCR beta CDR3 regions used RNA as the template. The TCR CDR3 was amplified in a first-round RT-PCR using the HTBI primer set. TCRdb processed the multiplex PCR reads anew with MiXCR; each CDR3 protein has one entry. The sample shows more than 45,000 distinct CDR3 sequences, about 50% of them seen only once. This TCR was sampled from a woman between 25 and 40 years old with Graves' ophthalmopathy. Sequencing was done on a sample of blood. This chain uses TRBV5-1 with TRBJ2-7; TRBD2 matches 13 bases. The CDR3 reads CASSLVGLAGVYEQYF. CDR3 in DNA: TGCGCCAGCAGCTTGGTAGGACTAGCGGGAGTCTACGAGCAGTACTTC.